Listed below are T cell receptor beta chains from one sample, sequenced in a study of blood T cells in healthy people across ages. TCRdb processed the 5' RACE reads anew with MiXCR; each CDR3 protein has one entry. The table includes more than 1 million distinct CDR3 sequences, 40% to 45% detected once. The specimen was blood. The receptor source for this set is a woman aged 55 to 70 in good health. The CDR3 runs from the conserved cysteine through the conserved F or W. A D gene is named only where the DNA matches it firmly. Clone size, where shown, is once, few, many, or a class for clones that have expanded.

d_call j_call clone_size v_call cdr3_nt cdr3_aa
TRBD1 TRBJ2-5 few TRBV27 TGTGCCAGCAGTTTATGGTCCAGGGGGTATCGAGAGACCCAGTACTTC CASSLWSRGYRETQYF
TRBD2 TRBJ2-7 - TRBV2 TGTGCCAGCAGGGCACCGGGACTAGCTCAGGCCGAGCAGTACTTC CASRAPGLAQAEQYF
TRBD2 TRBJ2-7 - TRBV4-1 TGCGCCAGCAGCCTAGAGCGGGAGGCCTCCTACGAGCAGTACTTC CASSLEREASYEQYF
TRBD1 TRBJ2-4 - TRBV15 TGTGCCACCAGCACTTTAGACAGGGGCCTCAACATTCAGTACTTC CATSTLDRGLNIQYF
TRBD1 TRBJ2-5 - TRBV5-1 TGCGCCAGCAGCACAGGGGCCGGGACCCAGTACTTC CASSTGAGTQYF
TRBD2 TRBJ2-7 - TRBV6-5 TGTGCCAGCAGTTACTCGGCTAGCGGAAAGTACGAGCAGTACTTC CASSYSASGKYEQYF
- TRBJ2-5 - TRBV20-1 TGCAGTGCTAGGGACGCCCTAGAGACCCAGTACTTC CSARDALETQYF
- TRBJ1-6 once TRBV20-1 TGCAGTGCTAGAGTATCGACAGCAAGCGCGAATTCACCCCTCCACTTT CSARVSTASANSPLHF
TRBD2 TRBJ2-3 few TRBV12-3/TRBV12-4 TGTGCCAGCGGGCTCCTGTCCAGCGGGAGGGGTAGCACAGATACGCAGTATTTT CASGLLSSGRGSTDTQYF
- TRBJ1-2 - TRBV29-1 TGCAGCGTTGCGATAGGACATGGCTACACCTTC CSVAIGHGYTF
- TRBJ1-2 - TRBV6-4 TGTGCCAGCAGTGAAGGCAACGGCTATGGCTACACCTTC CASSEGNGYGYTF
- TRBJ2-7 - TRBV12-3/TRBV12-4 TGTGCCAGCAGTTTTGGACAGGGAGGGGCCTACGAGCAGTACTTC CASSFGQGGAYEQYF
TRBD1 TRBJ2-3 few TRBV5-1 TGCGCCAGCCGAAGACAGGGCGGTTCGGGAGATACGCAGTATTTT CASRRQGGSGDTQYF
TRBD1 TRBJ2-3 once TRBV20-1 TGCAGTGCTAGAGTGTCAATTCCGGGACAGGGGACTCTAGATACGCAGTATTTT CSARVSIPGQGTLDTQYF
TRBD2 TRBJ2-1 - TRBV28 TGTGCCATTCGAGGGGTAGCGGGATACAATGAGCAGTTCTTC CAIRGVAGYNEQFF
- TRBJ1-5 - TRBV29-1 TGCGGCGTTGTGGGGGGTTGGGGTGGGAGCAATCAGCCCCAGCATTTT CGVVGGWGGSNQPQHF
- TRBJ2-1 - TRBV4-2 TGTGCCAGCAGCCAAGAGAGGCTAGTTTACAATGAGCAGTTCTTC CASSQERLVYNEQFF
TRBD1 TRBJ2-7 - TRBV5-6 TGTGCCAGCAGCGTAAGGGACAGGGGGGACGAGCAGTACTTC CASSVRDRGDEQYF
- TRBJ2-2 - TRBV2 TGTGCCAGCAGTGAACGGGGGACGTGGGGACTGAACACCGGGGAGCTGTTTTTT CASSERGTWGLNTGELFF
- TRBJ2-1 few TRBV25-1 TGTGCCAGCAGTGATAGACGGAGCTCCTACAATGAGCAGTTCTTC CASSDRRSSYNEQFF
TRBD1 TRBJ2-7 few TRBV12-3/TRBV12-4 TGTGCCAGCAGTTTCCGACAGGGGGCCTCCTCCTACGAGCAGTACTTC CASSFRQGASSYEQYF